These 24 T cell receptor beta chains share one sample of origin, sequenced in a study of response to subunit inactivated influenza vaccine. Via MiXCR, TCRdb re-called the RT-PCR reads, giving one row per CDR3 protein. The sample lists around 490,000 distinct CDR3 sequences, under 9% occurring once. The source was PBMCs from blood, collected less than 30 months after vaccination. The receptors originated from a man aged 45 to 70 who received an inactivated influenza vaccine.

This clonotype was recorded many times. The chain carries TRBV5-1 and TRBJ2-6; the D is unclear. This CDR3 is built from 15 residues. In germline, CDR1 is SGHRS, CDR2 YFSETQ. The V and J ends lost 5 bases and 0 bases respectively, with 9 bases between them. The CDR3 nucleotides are TGCGCCAGCAGTAGGGCCCCCTCTGGGGCCAACGTCCTGACTTTC. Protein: CASSRAPSGANVLTF.

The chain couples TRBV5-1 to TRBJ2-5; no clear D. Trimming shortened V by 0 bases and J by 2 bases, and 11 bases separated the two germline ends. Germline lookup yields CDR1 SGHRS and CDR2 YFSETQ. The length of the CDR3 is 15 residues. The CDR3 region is CASSLGQINQETQYF. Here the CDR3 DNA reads TGCGCCAGCAGCTTGGGGCAGATTAATCAAGAGACCCAGTACTTC.

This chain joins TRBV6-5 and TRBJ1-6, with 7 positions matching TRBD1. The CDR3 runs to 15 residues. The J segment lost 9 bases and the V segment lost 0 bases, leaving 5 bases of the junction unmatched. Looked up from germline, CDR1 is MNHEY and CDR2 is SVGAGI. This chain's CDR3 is CASSYSTGWRSPLHF. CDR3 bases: TGTGCCAGCAGTTACTCGACAGGGTGGCGTTCACCCCTCCACTTT.

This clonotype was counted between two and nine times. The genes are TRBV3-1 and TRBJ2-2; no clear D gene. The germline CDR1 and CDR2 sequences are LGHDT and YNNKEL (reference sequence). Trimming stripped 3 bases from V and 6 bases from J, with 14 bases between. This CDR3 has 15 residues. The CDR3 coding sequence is TGTGCCAGCAGCCAGCAACCCCATAGTGCCGGGGAGCTGTTTTTT. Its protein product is CASSQQPHSAGELFF.

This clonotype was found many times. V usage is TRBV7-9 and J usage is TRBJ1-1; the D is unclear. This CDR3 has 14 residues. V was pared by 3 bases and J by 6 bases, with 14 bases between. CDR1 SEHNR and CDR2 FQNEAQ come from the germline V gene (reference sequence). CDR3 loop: CASSLAAATPEAFF. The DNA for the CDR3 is TGTGCCAGCAGCTTGGCGGCGGCAACCCCTGAAGCTTTCTTT.

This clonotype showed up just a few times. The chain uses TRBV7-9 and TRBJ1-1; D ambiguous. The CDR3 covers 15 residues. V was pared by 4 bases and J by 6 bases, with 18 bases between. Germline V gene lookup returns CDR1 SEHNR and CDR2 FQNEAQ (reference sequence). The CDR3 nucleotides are TGTGCCAGCAGCTCGCCAATATTGGACGGAGCTGAAGCTTTCTTT. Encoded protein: CASSSPILDGAEAFF.

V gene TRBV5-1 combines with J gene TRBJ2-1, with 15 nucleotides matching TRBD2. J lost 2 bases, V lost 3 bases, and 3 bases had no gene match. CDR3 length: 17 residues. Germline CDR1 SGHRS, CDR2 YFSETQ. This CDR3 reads CASSSGLAGGPYNEQFF. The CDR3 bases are TGCGCCAGCAGCTCGGGACTAGCGGGGGGCCCCTACAATGAGCAGTTCTTC.

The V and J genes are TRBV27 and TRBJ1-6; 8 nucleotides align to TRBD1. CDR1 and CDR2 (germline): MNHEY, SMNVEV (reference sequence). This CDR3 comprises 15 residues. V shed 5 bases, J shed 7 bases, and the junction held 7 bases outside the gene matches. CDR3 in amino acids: CASSPHGQGNSPLHF. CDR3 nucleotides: TGTGCCAGCAGTCCACATGGACAGGGAAATTCACCCCTCCACTTT.

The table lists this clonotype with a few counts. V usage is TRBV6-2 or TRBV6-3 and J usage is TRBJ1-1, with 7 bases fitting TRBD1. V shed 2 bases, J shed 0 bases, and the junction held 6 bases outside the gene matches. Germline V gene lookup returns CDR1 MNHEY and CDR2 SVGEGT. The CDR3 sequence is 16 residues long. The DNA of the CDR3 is TGTGCCAGCAGTTACCCCCTGACAGGGATGAACACTGAAGCTTTCTTT. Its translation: CASSYPLTGMNTEAFF.

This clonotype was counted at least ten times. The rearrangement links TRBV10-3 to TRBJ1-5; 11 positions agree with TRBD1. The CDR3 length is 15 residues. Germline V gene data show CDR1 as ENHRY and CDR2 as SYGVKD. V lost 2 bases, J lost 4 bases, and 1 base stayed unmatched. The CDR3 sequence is CAISEGQGANQPQHF. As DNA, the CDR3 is TGTGCCATCAGTGAGGGACAGGGGGCGAATCAGCCCCAGCATTTT.

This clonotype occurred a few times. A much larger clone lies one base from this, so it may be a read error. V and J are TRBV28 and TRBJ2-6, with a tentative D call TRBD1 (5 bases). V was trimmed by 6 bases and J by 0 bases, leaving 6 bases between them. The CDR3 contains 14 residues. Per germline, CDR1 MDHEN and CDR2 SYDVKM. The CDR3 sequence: CASRDSSGANVLTF. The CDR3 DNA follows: TGTGCCAGCAGAGACAGCTCTGGGGCCAACGTCCTGACTTTC.

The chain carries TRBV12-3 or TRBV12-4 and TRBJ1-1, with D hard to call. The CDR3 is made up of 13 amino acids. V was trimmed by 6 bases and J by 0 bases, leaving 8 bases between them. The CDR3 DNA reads TGTGCCAGCAGCCGGGCACTGAACACTGAAGCTTTCTTT. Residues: CASSRALNTEAFF.

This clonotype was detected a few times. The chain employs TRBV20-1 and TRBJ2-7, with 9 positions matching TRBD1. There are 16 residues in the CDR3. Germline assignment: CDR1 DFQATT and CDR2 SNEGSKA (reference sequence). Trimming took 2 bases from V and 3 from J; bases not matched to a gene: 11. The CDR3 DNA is TGCAGTGCTAGACCCTCCTACAGGGGGCCGAACTACGAGCAGTACTTC. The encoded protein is CSARPSYRGPNYEQYF.

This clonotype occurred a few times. This CDR3 reads CAISSGLAGDYNEQFF. The CDR3 region has the DNA TGTGCCATCAGTTCGGGACTAGCGGGAGACTACAATGAGCAGTTCTTC. The chain joins TRBV10-3 to TRBJ2-1, with 14 bases fitting TRBD2. The CDR3 runs to 16 residues. V gave up 5 bases and J gave up 3 bases; unmatched junction bases: 3. Germline CDR1 ENHRY, CDR2 SYGVKD.

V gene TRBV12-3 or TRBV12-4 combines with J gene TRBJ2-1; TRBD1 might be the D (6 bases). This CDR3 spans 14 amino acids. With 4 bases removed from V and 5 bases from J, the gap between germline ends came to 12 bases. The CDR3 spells CASSWAGDHNEQFF. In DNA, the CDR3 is TGTGCCAGCAGTTGGGCAGGGGATCACAATGAGCAGTTCTTC.

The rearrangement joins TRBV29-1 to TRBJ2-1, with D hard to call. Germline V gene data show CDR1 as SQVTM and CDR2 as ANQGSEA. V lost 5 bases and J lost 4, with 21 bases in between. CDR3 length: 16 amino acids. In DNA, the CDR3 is TGCAGCGTTCAATCCCCGATACTTGTGAATTACAATGAGCAGTTCTTC. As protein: CSVQSPILVNYNEQFF.

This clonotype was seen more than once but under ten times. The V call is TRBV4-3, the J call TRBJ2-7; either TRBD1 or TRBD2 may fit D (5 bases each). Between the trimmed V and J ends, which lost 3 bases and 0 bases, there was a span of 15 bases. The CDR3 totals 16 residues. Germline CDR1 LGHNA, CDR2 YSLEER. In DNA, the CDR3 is TGCGCCAGCAGCCAGGAACGGGACGTAACCTCCTACGAGCAGTACTTC. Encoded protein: CASSQERDVTSYEQYF.

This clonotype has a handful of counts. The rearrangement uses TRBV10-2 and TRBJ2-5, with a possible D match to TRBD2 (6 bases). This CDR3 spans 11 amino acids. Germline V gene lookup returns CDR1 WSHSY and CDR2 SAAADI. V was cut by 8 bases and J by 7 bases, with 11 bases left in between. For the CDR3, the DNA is TGCGCCAGCGGGGACTCTGGGACCCAGTACTTC. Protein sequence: CASGDSGTQYF.

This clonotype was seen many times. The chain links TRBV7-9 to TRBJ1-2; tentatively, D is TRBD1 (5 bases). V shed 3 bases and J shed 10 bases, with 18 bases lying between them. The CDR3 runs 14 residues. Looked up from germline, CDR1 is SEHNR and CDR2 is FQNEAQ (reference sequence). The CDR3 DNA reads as TGTGCCAGCAGCTTCCCGACCCTTGAACAGGACTACACCTTC. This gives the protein CASSFPTLEQDYTF.

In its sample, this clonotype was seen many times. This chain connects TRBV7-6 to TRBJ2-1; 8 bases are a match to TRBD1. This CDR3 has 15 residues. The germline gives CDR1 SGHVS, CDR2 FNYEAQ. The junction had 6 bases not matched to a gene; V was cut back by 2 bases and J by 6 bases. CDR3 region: CASSLPGQGFNEQFF. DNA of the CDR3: TGTGCCAGCAGCTTACCCGGACAGGGCTTCAATGAGCAGTTCTTC.

CDR3 nucleotide sequence: TGTGCCAGCAGCTCACAAACCGGGACAGGGGGCGTGGGTACGCAGTATTTT. Translated: CASSSQTGTGGVGTQYF. This rearrangement joins TRBV7-2 to TRBJ2-3; 12 positions agree with TRBD1. The J segment lost 8 bases and the V segment lost 4 bases, leaving 13 bases of the junction unmatched. The CDR3 loop spans 17 amino acids. Per germline, CDR1 SGHTA and CDR2 FQGNSA.

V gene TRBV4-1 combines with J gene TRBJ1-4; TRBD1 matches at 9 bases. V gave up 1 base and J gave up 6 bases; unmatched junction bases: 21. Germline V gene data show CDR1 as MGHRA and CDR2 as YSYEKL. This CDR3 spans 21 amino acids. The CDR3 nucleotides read TGCGCCAGCAGCCAAGTCCCGTTAGCGGGGGACAGGGTAGGTCGGTATGAAAAACTGTTTTTT. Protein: CASSQVPLAGDRVGRYEKLFF.

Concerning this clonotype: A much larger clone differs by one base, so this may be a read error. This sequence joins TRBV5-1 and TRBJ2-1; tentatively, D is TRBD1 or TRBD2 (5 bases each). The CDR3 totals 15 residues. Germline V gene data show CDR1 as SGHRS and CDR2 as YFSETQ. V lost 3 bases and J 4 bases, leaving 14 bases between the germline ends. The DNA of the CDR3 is TGCGCCAGCAGCTCGACAGAGGGCCAGTACAATGAGCAGTTCTTC. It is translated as CASSSTEGQYNEQFF.

The CDR3 coding sequence is TGTGCCAGCAGCCAAGATGTCAGCCCTAGCACAGATACGCAGTATTTT. Translation gives CASSQDVSPSTDTQYF. V is TRBV4-2 and J is TRBJ2-3; D call uncertain. V gave up 0 bases and J gave up 0 bases, with 10 bases separating them. This CDR3 is built from 16 residues. Germline CDR1 is LGHNA and CDR2 is YNFKEQ.